This TCR beta chain stems from a study of blood T cell repertoires in COVID-19. Whole-study context: PBMCs, B-cell-depleted T cells, or T cells provided the cDNA or gDNA that made up the material.

CDR3 length equals 13 residues. V lost 2 bases to trimming and J lost 7 bases; unmatched junction nucleotides: 2. The germline gives CDR1 SGHTA, CDR2 FQGNSA. The assay was immunoSEQ multiplex PCR, and TCRdb's table has in-frame clones only and misses some. The sample has some 31,000 clones; 88% are singletons. Sequencing used peripheral blood. This TCR was sampled from a human donor with active COVID-19. The donor label of this sample is uncertain. The rearrangement uses TRBV7-2 and TRBJ2-4; 7 bases align to TRBD1. As DNA, the CDR3 is TGTGCCAGCAGCTTACCGACAGGGAACATTCAGTACTTC. Amino acids: CASSLPTGNIQYF.